The TCR beta chain under discussion was sequenced for a study of shared clonotypes between healthy human individuals (TCRdb year 2020). General notes on the study: The cohort included three men and a couple of women between 18 and 49 years of age. Per donor, three plates each were used for CD4 naive and CD4 memory, two for CD8 naive, and one for CD8 memory. To estimate repertoire size and how much clonotypes are shared between individuals, the study performed deep sequencing of blood TCR repertoires from a handful of healthy adults. Libraries were prepared and TCR repertoires were sequenced by different laboratories using diverse techniques, in order to increase sequencing depth and limit assay-specific biases. Between about 0.85 and 9.5 billion PBMCs per donor were obtained by leukapheresis.

Using the deep immunoSEQ assay, TCR CDR3 regions were amplified from genomic DNA by multiplex PCR. Extracted genomic DNA from each cell subset was distributed evenly across all wells of several immunoSEQ 96-well plates, and each plate was treated as a replicate. For sorted subsets, each replicate PCR was loaded with around 220 ng genomic DNA, equivalent to 25,000 to 35,000 T cell genomes. The purified libraries were quantified using a Qubit 3.0 fluorometer, sized with a Bioanalyzer 2100, and then quantified again using the KAPA Library Quantification kit. Every immunoSEQ 96-well plate was sequenced on a dedicated single-read 150-cycle Illumina NextSeq 550 flow cell. Regarding the original processing steps: The immunoSEQ output contained only junctional sequences without quality scores, so filtering could not match that applied to full-length reads. Sequences were annotated with PyIR, a Python wrapper for IgBLAST v1.9, and V/J genes and CDR3 were assigned using IMGT germline references. Reads with weak V/J assignments (E-value above 1e-6), missing CDR3, stop codons, out-of-frame junctions, or ambiguous translated residues were removed. V3J clonotypes were defined as sequences sharing an identical inferred V gene, J gene, and CDR3 amino acid sequence. The percentage overlap between two repertoires was calculated by dividing the number of shared unique clonotypes by the size of the smaller repertoire. Richness of each repertoire was evaluated using RTK rarefaction, the Chao1 estimator, and Recon v2.1 estimates of unobserved clonotypes. OLGA was used to compute generation probabilities for all TCRbeta clonotypes that the gDNA method yielded from several donors. The table was pulled from immuneACCESS by TCRdb, which kept in-frame rearrangements only. Such tables lose some clones; where checked, under half of the loss comes from unresolved V genes, and the rest has no known cause. That table furnishes V, J and clone size, whereas the DNA furnished D and trimming. The sample data list some 2,500,000 clones, and roughly 93% of these were observed just once. The ten largest clonotypes hold 0.35% to 0.45% of the sample.

Results the study describes overall, beyond this receptor: Because the study included a small number of donors, the genetic and exposure-history diversity represented was limited. About 5% of naive CD4, approximately 3.7% of naive CD8, 2.3% of memory CD4, and roughly 0.4% of memory CD8 clonotypes were shared across a few donors. Higher generation probabilities were observed for clonotypes shared by all four sorted-subset donors than for non-shared clonotypes. Pairwise subsampling led to the expectation that sequencing depth would affect the degree of clonotype sharing among donors. Even with the large sequencing depth, rarefaction of the sorted-subset datasets indicated that sequencing was incomplete. Naive subsets generally had larger estimated clonotype richness than memory subsets. Sampling was restricted to blood, and TCR repertoires in tissue are likely to differ from TCR repertoires in blood.

Healthy HIV-negative adults with no recently reported acute infections or vaccinations were included as donors. All donors were Caucasian adults living in Nashville, Tennessee, USA. CD4+ T cells were enriched by magnetic negative selection; naive cells were then positively selected on CD45RA, and the negative fraction formed the memory subset. Blood was collected by leukapheresis, and PBMCs were isolated by Ficoll-Histopaque density gradient centrifugation and then cryopreserved in liquid nitrogen vapor phase. Purity and quantity of every magnetically sorted T cell population were checked by analytical flow cytometry. From each sorted fraction, genomic DNA was isolated and quantified by UV absorbance on a Nanodrop 2000c. Details on this clone: Its antigen is not yet known. The record has no base qualities; no much larger clone is one base away.

Including cysteine and phenylalanine, the CDR3 has 16 amino acids. Just the 48-base CDR3 DNA is kept, in frame starting at base 1. CDR1 and CDR2 are drawn from the germline V gene: MNHEY, SVGAGI. The V and J ends are trimmed by 0 bases and 5 bases, leaving 16 bases between them. Specimen: naive CD4+ T cells from PBMCs. The cell subset or site label corresponds to: CD45RA+ positively selected. The chain joins TRBV6-5 to TRBJ1-2; the D gene is perhaps TRBD1, from 5 matching bases. The source of this sequence is a young man in good health. Some clones in this sample may be carry-over from other donors' samples. The DNA sequence reads TGTGCCAGCAGTTACTCAGGACAACCGGCCGGTTATGGCTACACCTTC. This encodes CASSYSGQPAGYGYTF.